A single TCR beta chain is shown here with its context. Its antigen remains unknown. TCR beta CDR3 regions were amplified from RNA. During a first-round RT-PCR of the TCR CDR3, the HTBI primer set was used. TCRdb itself ran the multiplex PCR reads through MiXCR, one entry per CDR3 protein. The sample consists of 650,000 to 850,000 distinct CDR3 sequences, around a sixth of them appearing once. Germline V gene data show CDR1 as SGHDT and CDR2 as YYEEEE. The CDR3 sequence is 16 residues long. V was clipped by 2 bases and J by 0 bases, with 13 bases between them. Exclusion of patients followed from uncontrolled infection, other autoimmune disease, pregnancy or lactation. Thyroid ultrasound and orbital computed tomography, with clinical symptoms and serum thyroxine and TRAb, informed diagnoses. These data originate in a study of T cells in Graves' hyperthyroidism and ophthalmopathy. Study-wide context: The authors collected peripheral blood at initial diagnosis, before any treatment.

General study results and limits: Blood also carried most thyroid clonotypes expanded above 0.001.

Source material: blood. The TCR comes from a woman aged 45-65 years with Graves' hyperthyroidism that later progressed to Graves' ophthalmopathy. The chain uses TRBV5-6 and TRBJ2-3, with D perhaps TRBD1 or TRBD2 (5 bases each). CDR3 amino acids: CASSFGTEPSTDTQYF. CDR3 in DNA: TGTGCCAGCAGCTTTGGGACCGAACCTAGCACAGATACGCAGTATTTT.